This T cell receptor beta chain was retrieved from a study of monozygotic twins with inflammatory bowel disease. Whole blood that had not undergone T cell sorting provided the isolated total RNA. The input for each TCR library was approximately 3,400 ng of total RNA. From its re-call of the 5' RACE reads, TCRdb lists each CDR3 protein once, without DNA. This sample carries a few hundred thousand distinct CDR3 sequences, with around 2.6% going to the ten biggest clones. Turning to this clonotype: Antigen: not known.

Overall study results and limits: It was not supported that a single strong signal or clonotype was associated with IBD. With inverse Simpson as the measure, TCRbeta diversity was lower in IBD patients than in healthy co-twins.

This CDR3 is built from 14 residues. Per the germline V gene, CDR1 is SGHDT and CDR2 is YYEEEE. The sequence derives from a human donor with ulcerative colitis or Crohn's disease, or a healthy co-twin of an affected twin (not recorded which). The sequenced sample was blood. V usage is TRBV5-6 and J usage is TRBJ2-7; TCRdb's D gene call, TRBD1, goes unchecked for lack of DNA. The CDR3 region is CASSPWGVGFEQYF.